The clone carrying this T cell receptor (beta chain) occurred once. What it binds is not known. The source of the sample is a study of cytomegalovirus exposure and HLA in healthy donors. Overall study context: Early released data had around 79 million unique TCRs, all coming from HLA-typed donors.

13 Jbeta primers and 60 Vbeta primers were used for the PCR. TCRdb's copy holds only in-frame clones and misses some; the assay was immunoSEQ multiplex PCR. Seen here are about 170,000 clones, about four fifths observed once, and the top ten hold approximately 6.7%. Study-level points and caveats: After further analysis at a later stage, 16,951 TCR beta sequences were associated with HLA alleles at 0.05 false discovery rate. Apart from CMV serostatus, no immune exposure information was available.

Although they were nominally healthy when sampled, donors likely had unrecorded immune exposures. V was clipped by 1 base and J by 5 bases, with 11 bases between them. In germline, CDR1 is SEHNR, CDR2 FQNEAQ (reference sequence). The CDR3 spans 15 residues. The chain recombines TRBV7-9 with TRBJ2-2; D is uncertain. Sequencing was performed on PBMCs. This sequence originates from a man aged 30 to 39 in good health and CMV-seropositive. CDR3 DNA: TGTGCCAGCAGCTTAGGGAGTGTTGGTACCGGGGAGCTGTTTTTT. It yields the protein CASSLGSVGTGELFF.